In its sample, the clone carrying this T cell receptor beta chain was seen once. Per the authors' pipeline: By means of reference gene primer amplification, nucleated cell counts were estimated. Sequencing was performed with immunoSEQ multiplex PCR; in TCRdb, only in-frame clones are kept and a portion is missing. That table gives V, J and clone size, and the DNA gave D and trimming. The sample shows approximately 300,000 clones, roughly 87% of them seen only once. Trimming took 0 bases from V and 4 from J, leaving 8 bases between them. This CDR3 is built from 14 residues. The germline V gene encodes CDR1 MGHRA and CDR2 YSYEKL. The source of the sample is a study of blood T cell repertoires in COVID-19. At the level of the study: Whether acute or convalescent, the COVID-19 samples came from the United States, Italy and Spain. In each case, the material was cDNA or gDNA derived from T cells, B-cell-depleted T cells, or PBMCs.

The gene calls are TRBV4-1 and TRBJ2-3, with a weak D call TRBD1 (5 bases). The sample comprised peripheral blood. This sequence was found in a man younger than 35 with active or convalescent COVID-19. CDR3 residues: CASSQDRGADTQYF. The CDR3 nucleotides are TGCGCCAGCAGCCAAGATAGGGGCGCAGATACGCAGTATTTT.